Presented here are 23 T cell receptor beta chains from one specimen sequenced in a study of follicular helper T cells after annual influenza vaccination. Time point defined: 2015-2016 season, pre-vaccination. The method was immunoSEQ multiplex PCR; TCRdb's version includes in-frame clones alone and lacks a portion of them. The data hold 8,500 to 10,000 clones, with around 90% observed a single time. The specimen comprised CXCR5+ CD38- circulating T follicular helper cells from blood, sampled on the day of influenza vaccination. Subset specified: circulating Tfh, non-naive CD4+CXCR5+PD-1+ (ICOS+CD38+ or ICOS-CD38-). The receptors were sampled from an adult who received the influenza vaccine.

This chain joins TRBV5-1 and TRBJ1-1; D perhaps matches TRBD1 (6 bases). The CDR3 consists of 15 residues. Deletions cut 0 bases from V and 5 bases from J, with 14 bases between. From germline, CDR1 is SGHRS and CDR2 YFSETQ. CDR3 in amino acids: CASSLETGMGTEAFF. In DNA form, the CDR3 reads TGCGCCAGCAGCTTGGAAACAGGGATGGGGACTGAAGCTTTCTTT.

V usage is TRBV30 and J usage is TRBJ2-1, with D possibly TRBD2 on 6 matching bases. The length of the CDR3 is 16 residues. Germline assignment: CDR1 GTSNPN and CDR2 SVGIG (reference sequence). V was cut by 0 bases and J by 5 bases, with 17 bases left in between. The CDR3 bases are TGTGCCTGGAGTGTAGGTGCGCCAGCGGGTAACAATGAGCAGTTCTTC. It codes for CAWSVGAPAGNNEQFF.

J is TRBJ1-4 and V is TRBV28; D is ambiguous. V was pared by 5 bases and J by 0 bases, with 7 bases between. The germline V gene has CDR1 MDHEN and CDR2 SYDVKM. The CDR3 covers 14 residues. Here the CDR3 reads CASSPGSTNEKLFF. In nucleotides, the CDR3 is TGTGCCAGCAGTCCGGGGTCAACTAATGAAAAACTGTTTTTT.

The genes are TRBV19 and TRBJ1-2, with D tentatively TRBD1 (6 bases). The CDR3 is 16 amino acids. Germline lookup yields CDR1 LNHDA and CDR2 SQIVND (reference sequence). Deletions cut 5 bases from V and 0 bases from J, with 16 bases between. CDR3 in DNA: TGTGCCAGTAGTGAACCGGGACACTTAGCTAACTATGGCTACACCTTC. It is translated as CASSEPGHLANYGYTF.

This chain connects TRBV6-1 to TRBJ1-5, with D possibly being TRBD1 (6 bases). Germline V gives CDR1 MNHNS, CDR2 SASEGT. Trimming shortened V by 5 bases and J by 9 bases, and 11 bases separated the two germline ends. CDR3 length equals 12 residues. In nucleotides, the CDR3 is TGTGCCAGCAGTCGGACAGCCGGGCCCCAGCATTTT. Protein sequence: CASSRTAGPQHF.

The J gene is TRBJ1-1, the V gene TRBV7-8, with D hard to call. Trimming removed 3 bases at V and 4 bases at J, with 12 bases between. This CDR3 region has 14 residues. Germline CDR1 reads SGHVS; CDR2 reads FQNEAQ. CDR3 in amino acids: CASSLTTGSTEAFF. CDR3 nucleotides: TGTGCCAGCAGCTTGACGACCGGGAGCACTGAAGCTTTCTTT.

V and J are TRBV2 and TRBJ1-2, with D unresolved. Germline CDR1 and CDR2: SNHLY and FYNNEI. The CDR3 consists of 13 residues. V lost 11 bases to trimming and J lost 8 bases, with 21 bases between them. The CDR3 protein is CASRETGPGGYTF. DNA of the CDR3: TGTGCCTCACGGGAAACGGGTCCAGGAGGCTACACCTTC.

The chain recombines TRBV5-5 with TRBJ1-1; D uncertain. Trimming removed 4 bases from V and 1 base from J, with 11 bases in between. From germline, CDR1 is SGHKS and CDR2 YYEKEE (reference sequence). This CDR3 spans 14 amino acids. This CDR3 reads CASSLQRTNTEAFF. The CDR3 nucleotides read TGTGCCAGCAGCCTCCAGAGGACGAACACTGAAGCTTTCTTT.

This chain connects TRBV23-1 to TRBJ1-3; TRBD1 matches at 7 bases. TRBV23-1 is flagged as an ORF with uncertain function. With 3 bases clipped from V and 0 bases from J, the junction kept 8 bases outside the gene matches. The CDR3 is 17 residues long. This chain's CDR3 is CASSQGWTGSSGNTIYF. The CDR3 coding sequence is TGCGCCAGCAGTCAGGGGTGGACAGGTAGCTCTGGAAACACCATATATTTT.

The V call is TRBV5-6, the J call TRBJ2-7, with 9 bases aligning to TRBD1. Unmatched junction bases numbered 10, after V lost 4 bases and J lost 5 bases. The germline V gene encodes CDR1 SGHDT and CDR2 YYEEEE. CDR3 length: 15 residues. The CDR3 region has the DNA TGTGCCAGCAGCATCGGGACAGGGATGAACAACGAGCAGTACTTC. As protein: CASSIGTGMNNEQYF.

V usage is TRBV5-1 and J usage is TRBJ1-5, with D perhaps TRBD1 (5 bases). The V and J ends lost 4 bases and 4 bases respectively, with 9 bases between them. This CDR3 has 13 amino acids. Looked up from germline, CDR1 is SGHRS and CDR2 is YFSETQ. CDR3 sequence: CASSRGGNQPQHF. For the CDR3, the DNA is TGCGCCAGCAGCCGCGGGGGGAATCAGCCCCAGCATTTT.

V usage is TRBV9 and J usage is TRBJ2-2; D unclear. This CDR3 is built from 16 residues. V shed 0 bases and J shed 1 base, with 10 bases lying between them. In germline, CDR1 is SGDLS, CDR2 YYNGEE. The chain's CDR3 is CASSVVALMNTGELFF. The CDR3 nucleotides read TGTGCCAGCAGCGTAGTTGCACTTATGAACACCGGGGAGCTGTTTTTT.

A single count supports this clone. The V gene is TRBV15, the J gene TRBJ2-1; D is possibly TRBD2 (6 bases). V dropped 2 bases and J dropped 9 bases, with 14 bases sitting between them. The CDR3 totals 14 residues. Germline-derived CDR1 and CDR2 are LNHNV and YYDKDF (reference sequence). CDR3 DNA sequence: TGTGCCACCAGCAGACAACTAGCATTAGGTGAGCAGTTCTTC. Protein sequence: CATSRQLALGEQFF.

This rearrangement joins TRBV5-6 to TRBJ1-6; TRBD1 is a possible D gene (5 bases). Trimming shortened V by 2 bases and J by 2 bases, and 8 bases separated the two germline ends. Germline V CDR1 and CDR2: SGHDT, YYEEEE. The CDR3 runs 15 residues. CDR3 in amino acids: CASSLWGAYNSPLHF. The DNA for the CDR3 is TGTGCCAGCAGCTTATGGGGGGCCTATAATTCACCCCTCCACTTT.

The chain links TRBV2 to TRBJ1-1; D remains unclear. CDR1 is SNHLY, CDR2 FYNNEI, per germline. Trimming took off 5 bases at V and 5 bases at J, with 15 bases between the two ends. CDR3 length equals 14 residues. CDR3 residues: CASSPTVGGTEAFF. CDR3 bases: TGTGCCAGCAGTCCAACAGTTGGAGGGACTGAAGCTTTCTTT.

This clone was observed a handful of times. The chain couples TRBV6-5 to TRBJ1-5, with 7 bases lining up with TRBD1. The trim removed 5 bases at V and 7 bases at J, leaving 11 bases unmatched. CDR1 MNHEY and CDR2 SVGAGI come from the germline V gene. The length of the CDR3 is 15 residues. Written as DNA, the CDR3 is TGTGCCAGCAGTCTAAAGACAGGGCGAGGGCAGCCCCAGCATTTT. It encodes CASSLKTGRGQPQHF.

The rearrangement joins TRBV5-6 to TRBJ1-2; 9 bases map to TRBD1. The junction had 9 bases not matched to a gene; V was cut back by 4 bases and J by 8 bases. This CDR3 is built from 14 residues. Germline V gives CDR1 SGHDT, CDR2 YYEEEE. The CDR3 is CASSTGTGTGGYTF. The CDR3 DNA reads TGTGCCAGCAGCACCGGGACAGGGACGGGGGGCTACACCTTC.

CDR3 sequence: CASRRSSNYGYTF. CDR3 nucleotides: TGTGCCAGCAGAAGGAGCTCTAACTATGGCTACACCTTC. V is TRBV6-1 and J is TRBJ1-2; D is unclear. In germline, CDR1 is MNHNS, CDR2 SASEGT. Trimming removed 6 bases at V and 0 bases at J, with 8 bases between. The CDR3 totals 13 residues.

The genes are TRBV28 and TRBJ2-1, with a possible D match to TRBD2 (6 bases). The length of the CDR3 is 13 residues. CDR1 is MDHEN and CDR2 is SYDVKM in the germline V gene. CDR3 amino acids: CATDGGDRDEQFF. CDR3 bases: TGTGCAACCGACGGGGGAGACCGCGATGAGCAGTTCTTC.

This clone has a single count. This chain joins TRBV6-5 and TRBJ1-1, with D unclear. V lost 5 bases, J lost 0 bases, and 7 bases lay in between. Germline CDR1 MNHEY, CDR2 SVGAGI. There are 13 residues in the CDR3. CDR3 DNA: TGTGCCAGCAGTCTGTACATGAACACTGAAGCTTTCTTT. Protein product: CASSLYMNTEAFF.

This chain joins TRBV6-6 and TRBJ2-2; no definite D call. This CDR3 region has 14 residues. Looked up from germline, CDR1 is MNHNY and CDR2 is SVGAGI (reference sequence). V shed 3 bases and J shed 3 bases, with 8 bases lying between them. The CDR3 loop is CASSYTGYTGELFF. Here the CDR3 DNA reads TGTGCCAGCAGTTATACCGGGTACACCGGGGAGCTGTTTTTT.

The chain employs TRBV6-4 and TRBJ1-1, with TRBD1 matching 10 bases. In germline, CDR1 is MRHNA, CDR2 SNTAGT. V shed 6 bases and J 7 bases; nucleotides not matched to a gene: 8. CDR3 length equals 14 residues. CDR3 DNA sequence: TGTGCCAGCAGACGGACAGGGGGATCCTATGAAGCTTTCTTT. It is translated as CASRRTGGSYEAFF.

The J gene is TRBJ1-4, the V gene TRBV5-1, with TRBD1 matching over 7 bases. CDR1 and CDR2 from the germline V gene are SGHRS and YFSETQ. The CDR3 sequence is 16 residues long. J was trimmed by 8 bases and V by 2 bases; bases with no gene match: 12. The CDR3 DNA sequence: TGCGCCAGCAGCTTCTTTTCGGGCAGGGGGGGGGAAAAACTGTTTTTT. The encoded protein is CASSFFSGRGGEKLFF.